Sequencing of this T cell receptor beta chain was carried out in a study of CD8 T cells in ankylosing spondylitis. Study conclusions and caveats: Some of the motif variants had earlier been found in reactive arthritis patients' fluid and blood. The authors found the disease-linked clones to be CD8+ and relatively rare in peripheral blood. The study looked at matched synovial fluid samples from ankylosing spondylitis patients. Disease-linked clones were reported to be significantly enriched there. Seemingly characteristic of ankylosing spondylitis blood was a TCR beta motif consisting of about 8 highly homologous variants.

The trim removed 4 bases at V and 6 bases at J, leaving 4 bases unmatched. The germline gives CDR1 WSHSY, CDR2 SAAADI. The CDR3 length is 14 residues. In TCRdb, the 5' RACE reads were re-called with MiXCR into one record per CDR3 protein. Here the sample spans about 170,000 distinct CDR3 sequences, about 18% being singletons. This clonotype was recorded at least ten times. Its specificity is unknown. The chain couples TRBV10-2 to TRBJ1-5, with 9 bases that match TRBD1. This clonotype originated in a male donor with ankylosing spondylitis or in good health (not recorded which). The sequenced sample was blood, either unsorted or a sorted T cell fraction (not recorded which). The CDR3: CASSADRGTQPQHF. CDR3 nucleotides: TGCGCCAGCAGTGCTGACAGGGGGACTCAGCCCCAGCATTTT.